These T cell receptor beta chains were read from a single sample in a study of vaccination effects on CD4 cells after COVID-19. These receptors have no identified antigens. The assay was immunoSEQ multiplex PCR, and TCRdb's table has in-frame clones only and misses some. The data contain some 30,000 clones, approximately 83% of them singletons. The sample consisted of CD4+ T cells from PBMCs cultured with HCoV-NL63 spike peptides, taken after COVID-19 vaccination. The receptors were gathered from a human donor who received a COVID-19 vaccine. Some clones in this sample may be carry-over from other donors' samples. CDR3s include the opening cysteine and the closing phenylalanine or tryptophan. D genes are given only for firm matches. Rows give clone size only sometimes, using once, few, many, or a class for an expanded clone.

J: TRBJ1-6
size: once
V: TRBV10-2
D: .
DNA: TGCGCCAGCAGTGGGACGGGGGGCCCTAATTCACCCCTCCACTTT
CDR3: CASSGTGGPNSPLHF

J: TRBJ1-2
size: .
V: TRBV3-1/TRBV3-2
D: .
DNA: TGTGCCAGCAGCGCGACAGGACTATATGGCTACACCTTC
CDR3: CASSATGLYGYTF

J: TRBJ1-2
size: .
V: TRBV19
D: TRBD1
DNA: TGTGCCAGTAACGACCGGGACAGGGGATCTTATGGCTACACCTTC
CDR3: CASNDRDRGSYGYTF

J: TRBJ1-5
size: .
V: TRBV7-8
D: TRBD1
DNA: TGTGCCAGCACCTTACAGGGGGCTCAGCCCCAGCATTTT
CDR3: CASTLQGAQPQHF

J: TRBJ2-3
size: .
V: TRBV5-5
D: .
DNA: TGTGCCAGCAGCTTCCAGGTCACAGATACGCAGTATTTT
CDR3: CASSFQVTDTQYF

J: TRBJ1-2
size: .
V: TRBV29-1
D: TRBD1
DNA: TGCAGCGTTCTGGACAGGAACTATGGCTACACCTTC
CDR3: CSVLDRNYGYTF

J: TRBJ1-1
size: .
V: TRBV10-3
D: TRBD1
DNA: TGTGCCACATCGGGACAGGGAGTCACTGAAGCTTTCTTT
CDR3: CATSGQGVTEAFF

J: TRBJ2-1
size: .
V: TRBV27
D: .
DNA: TGTGCCAGCAGTTTCGACCCCAATGAGCAGTTCTTC
CDR3: CASSFDPNEQFF

J: TRBJ1-2
size: .
V: TRBV6-5
D: .
DNA: TGTGCCAGCAATATTGACAGGAACTATGGCTACACCTTC
CDR3: CASNIDRNYGYTF

J: TRBJ2-3
size: once
V: TRBV5-1
D: .
DNA: TGCGCCAGCAGGGGTGTTGGGGTAGGAACAGATACGCAGTATTTT
CDR3: CASRGVGVGTDTQYF

J: TRBJ1-2
size: .
V: TRBV14
D: .
DNA: TGTGCCAGCAGCCAAGCCAGAAACTATGGCTACACCTTC
CDR3: CASSQARNYGYTF

J: TRBJ2-1
size: .
V: TRBV19
D: .
DNA: TGTGCCAGTAGTATGGAAGGGGCCCACTACAATGAGCAGTTCTTC
CDR3: CASSMEGAHYNEQFF

J: TRBJ2-2
size: .
V: TRBV18
D: .
DNA: TGTGCCAGCTCACCACGGAACCCGTGGGGGAACACCGGGGAGCTGTTTTTT
CDR3: CASSPRNPWGNTGELFF

J: TRBJ2-2
size: few
V: TRBV5-1
D: .
DNA: TGCGCCAGCAGCGCGGTTGGGCCGGGCACCGGGGAGCTGTTTTTT
CDR3: CASSAVGPGTGELFF

J: TRBJ1-6
size: .
V: TRBV18
D: TRBD1
DNA: TGTGCCAGCTCTTACAGGGGACAGGGGAATAATTCACCCCTCCACTTT
CDR3: CASSYRGQGNNSPLHF

J: TRBJ2-3
size: .
V: TRBV5-4
D: .
DNA: TGTGCCAGCAGCCCACGCAACGTCAACAGGGAAACAGATACGCAGTATTTT
CDR3: CASSPRNVNRETDTQYF

J: TRBJ2-5
size: .
V: TRBV5-1
D: .
DNA: TGCGCCAGCAGCTTGGGTCAGGGTGGTAAAGAGACCCAGTACTTC
CDR3: CASSLGQGGKETQYF

J: TRBJ1-1
size: .
V: TRBV5-1
D: .
DNA: TGCGCCAGCAGCTGGGAGGGGAACACTGAAGCTTTCTTT
CDR3: CASSWEGNTEAFF

J: TRBJ2-3
size: .
V: TRBV7-3
D: .
DNA: TGTGCCAGCAGCTTAGGAGTAGCGACAGATACGCAGTATTTT
CDR3: CASSLGVATDTQYF

J: TRBJ2-5
size: few
V: TRBV4-1
D: .
DNA: TGCGCCAGCAGCCATCCAGCTAGAGAAGAGACCCAGTACTTC
CDR3: CASSHPAREETQYF

J: TRBJ1-4
size: .
V: TRBV18
D: .
DNA: TGTGCCAGCTCACGGTCGGGGGAAACTAATGAAAAACTGTTTTTT
CDR3: CASSRSGETNEKLFF

J: TRBJ2-2
size: .
V: TRBV30
D: TRBD1
DNA: TGTGCCTGGGTGGTATCACGGACAGGGAGATCGAACACCGGGGAGCTGTTTTTT
CDR3: CAWVVSRTGRSNTGELFF

J: TRBJ2-3
size: few
V: TRBV3-1/TRBV3-2
D: .
DNA: TGTGCCAGCAGGTCCTCGGGATCCACAGATACGCAGTATTTT
CDR3: CASRSSGSTDTQYF

J: TRBJ1-1
size: .
V: TRBV5-8
D: .
DNA: TGTGCCAGCCCCGCGGGTGGGGAGGACACTGAAGCTTTCTTT
CDR3: CASPAGGEDTEAFF

J: TRBJ1-2
size: .
V: TRBV12-3/TRBV12-4
D: TRBD1
DNA: TGTGCCAGCAACCCGACAGGGGGAGGGGGCTACACCTTC
CDR3: CASNPTGGGGYTF

J: TRBJ2-4
size: few
V: TRBV29-1
D: .
DNA: TGCAGCGTTGATGACAGAGCCAAAAACATTCAGTACTTC
CDR3: CSVDDRAKNIQYF

J: TRBJ1-2
size: .
V: TRBV19
D: .
DNA: TGTGCCAGTAGTGACCCTCGGGGCGCCGAGAGTGGCTACACCTTC
CDR3: CASSDPRGAESGYTF

J: TRBJ1-5
size: .
V: TRBV12-3/TRBV12-4
D: .
DNA: TGTGCCAGCAGTTTATATGAAACCCCCCAGCATTTT
CDR3: CASSLYETPQHF

J: TRBJ2-3
size: .
V: TRBV14
D: .
DNA: TGTGCCAGCAGCCAAGATGGGCCGGGGGGCACAGATACGCAGTATTTT
CDR3: CASSQDGPGGTDTQYF

J: TRBJ2-3
size: .
V: TRBV7-2
D: .
DNA: TGTGCCAGCAGCTTTCAAGACTTTAGTACGCAGTATTTT
CDR3: CASSFQDFSTQYF

J: TRBJ1-2
size: .
V: TRBV28
D: TRBD1
DNA: TGTGCCAGCAGCCCTCCGGGTCAGGGGGGGAAAGGCTACACCTTC
CDR3: CASSPPGQGGKGYTF

J: TRBJ2-1
size: .
V: TRBV24-1
D: TRBD1
DNA: TGTGCCACCAGTTCTGGGACAGGGTACAATGAGCAGTTCTTC
CDR3: CATSSGTGYNEQFF

J: TRBJ2-5
size: .
V: TRBV27
D: TRBD2
DNA: TGTGCCAGCATGAGCGGGACCACGAACCAAGAGACCCAGTACTTC
CDR3: CASMSGTTNQETQYF

J: TRBJ1-2
size: .
V: TRBV29-1
D: .
DNA: TGCAGCGTTGATACCCTTAACAACTATGGCTACACCTTC
CDR3: CSVDTLNNYGYTF

J: TRBJ2-2
size: few
V: TRBV7-9
D: TRBD1
DNA: TGTGCCAGCAGCCCGACAGGGGATGGCACCGGGGAGCTGTTTTTT
CDR3: CASSPTGDGTGELFF

J: TRBJ1-1
size: .
V: TRBV14
D: .
DNA: TGTGCCAGCACCTCCTACGGGGGGCCCGACACTGAAGCTTTCTTT
CDR3: CASTSYGGPDTEAFF

J: TRBJ1-5
size: .
V: TRBV19
D: TRBD1
DNA: TGTGCCAGTAGTAGGGACAGAACTTATAGCAATCAGCCCCAGCATTTT
CDR3: CASSRDRTYSNQPQHF

J: TRBJ2-1
size: .
V: TRBV6-4
D: .
DNA: TGTGCCAGCAGTGCACAGGGTGAGAGCTCCTACAATGAGCAGTTCTTC
CDR3: CASSAQGESSYNEQFF

J: TRBJ1-1
size: .
V: TRBV6-5
D: .
DNA: TGTGCCAGCAGTTACGCGCGGACAGCTCCCACTGAAGCTTTCTTT
CDR3: CASSYARTAPTEAFF

J: TRBJ2-1
size: .
V: TRBV11-3
D: .
DNA: TGTGCCAGCAGCGGGAACCACAATGAGCAGTTCTTC
CDR3: CASSGNHNEQFF

J: TRBJ1-6
size: .
V: TRBV6-5
D: TRBD1
DNA: TGTGCCAGCAGTTCCACGTGGGGACAGGGTTCCTCACCCCTCCACTTT
CDR3: CASSSTWGQGSSPLHF

J: TRBJ1-2
size: .
V: TRBV7-2
D: TRBD1
DNA: TGTGCCAGCAGCCTGGACAGGGTCTATGGCTACACCTTC
CDR3: CASSLDRVYGYTF

J: TRBJ1-4
size: .
V: TRBV5-1
D: .
DNA: TGCGCCAGCAGCTTGGGAGGGGGGGCTAATGAAAAACTGTTTTTT
CDR3: CASSLGGGANEKLFF

J: TRBJ1-1
size: once
V: TRBV6-2/TRBV6-3
D: TRBD1
DNA: TGTGCCAGCAGTTATAGGGCAGGGGGGATGAACACTGAAGCTTTCTTT
CDR3: CASSYRAGGMNTEAFF